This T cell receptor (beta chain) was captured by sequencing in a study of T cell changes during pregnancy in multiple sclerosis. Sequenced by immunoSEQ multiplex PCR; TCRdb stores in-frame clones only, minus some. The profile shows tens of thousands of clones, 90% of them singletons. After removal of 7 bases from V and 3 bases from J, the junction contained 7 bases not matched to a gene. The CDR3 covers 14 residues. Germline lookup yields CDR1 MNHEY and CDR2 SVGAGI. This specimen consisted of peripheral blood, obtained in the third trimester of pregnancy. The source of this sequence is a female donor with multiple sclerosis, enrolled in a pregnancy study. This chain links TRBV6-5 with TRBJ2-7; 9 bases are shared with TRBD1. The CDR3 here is CASTPGQGVYEQYF. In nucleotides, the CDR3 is TGTGCCAGCACCCCGGGACAGGGAGTCTACGAGCAGTACTTC.